Shown below are 4 T cell receptor beta chains from a single sample sequenced in a study of T-cell reconstitution after alpha-beta-depleted transplantation in children. Unique molecular identifiers were built into the TCRbeta library. TCRdb ran MiXCR on the PCR reads and lists one entry per CDR3 protein. In the table there are 97,000 or so distinct CDR3 sequences, approximately 5.4% of which are singletons. This material consisted of PBMCs, mostly from graft donor cells, taken 60 days after TCRalphabeta/CD19-depleted stem cell transplant. These receptors were obtained from a female patient aged 2 to 10 who had a stem cell transplant for Fanconi anemia, so the T cells may come from the graft donor.

This clonotype was detected ten times or more. This CDR3 reads CASSLAGQVYNEQFF. In DNA form, the CDR3 reads TGTGCCAGCAGCTTAGCAGGACAGGTGTACAATGAGCAGTTCTTC. The rearrangement joins TRBV7-2 to TRBJ2-1, with TRBD1 matching 7 bases. Germline CDR1 is SGHTA and CDR2 is FQGNSA. This CDR3 comprises 15 residues. V trimming: 0 bases; J trimming: 4 bases; junction bases outside the gene matches: 3.

This clonotype was detected a few times. The chain carries TRBV10-3 and TRBJ2-1; TRBD2 aligns across 8 bases. The germline CDR1 and CDR2 sequences are ENHRY and SYGVKD. V trimming: 6 bases; J trimming: 4 bases; junction bases outside the gene matches: 2. This CDR3 spans 13 amino acids. DNA of the CDR3: TGTGCCATCAGCGGGGGGGCTTACAATGAGCAGTTCTTC. Protein sequence: CAISGGAYNEQFF.

With regard to this clonotype: An end of the junction differs from the germline gene, which may be a read error. V is TRBV7-3 and J is TRBJ2-7; 10 bases are a match to TRBD1. CDR1 is SGHTA and CDR2 is FQGTGA in the germline V gene. The CDR3 length is 15 residues. CDR3 region: CASSVTGTGAYEQYF. In nucleotides, the CDR3 is TGTGCCAGCAGCGTAACCGGGACAGGGGCCTACGAGCAGTACTTC.

The table lists this clonotype with a few counts. This chain uses TRBV5-1 with TRBJ2-7; the D call may be TRBD1 or TRBD2 (6 bases each). From germline, CDR1 is SGHRS and CDR2 YFSETQ. This CDR3 spans 14 amino acids. V lost 1 base and J lost 2, with 10 bases in between. Here the CDR3 DNA reads TGCGCCAGCAGCTTGCGGGGGCTCCCCTACGAGCAGTACTTC. Translated: CASSLRGLPYEQYF.